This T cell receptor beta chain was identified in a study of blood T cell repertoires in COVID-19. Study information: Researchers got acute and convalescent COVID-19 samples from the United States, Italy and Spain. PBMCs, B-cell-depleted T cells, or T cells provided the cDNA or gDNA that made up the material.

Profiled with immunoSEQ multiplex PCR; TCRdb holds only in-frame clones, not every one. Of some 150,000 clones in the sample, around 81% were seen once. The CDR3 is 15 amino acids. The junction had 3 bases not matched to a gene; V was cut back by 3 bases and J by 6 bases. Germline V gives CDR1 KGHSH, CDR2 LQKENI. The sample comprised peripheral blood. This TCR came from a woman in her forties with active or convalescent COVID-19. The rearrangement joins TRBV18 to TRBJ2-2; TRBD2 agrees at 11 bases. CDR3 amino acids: CASSPTSGAPGELFF. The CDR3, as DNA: TGTGCCAGCTCACCGACTAGCGGGGCCCCCGGGGAGCTGTTTTTT.